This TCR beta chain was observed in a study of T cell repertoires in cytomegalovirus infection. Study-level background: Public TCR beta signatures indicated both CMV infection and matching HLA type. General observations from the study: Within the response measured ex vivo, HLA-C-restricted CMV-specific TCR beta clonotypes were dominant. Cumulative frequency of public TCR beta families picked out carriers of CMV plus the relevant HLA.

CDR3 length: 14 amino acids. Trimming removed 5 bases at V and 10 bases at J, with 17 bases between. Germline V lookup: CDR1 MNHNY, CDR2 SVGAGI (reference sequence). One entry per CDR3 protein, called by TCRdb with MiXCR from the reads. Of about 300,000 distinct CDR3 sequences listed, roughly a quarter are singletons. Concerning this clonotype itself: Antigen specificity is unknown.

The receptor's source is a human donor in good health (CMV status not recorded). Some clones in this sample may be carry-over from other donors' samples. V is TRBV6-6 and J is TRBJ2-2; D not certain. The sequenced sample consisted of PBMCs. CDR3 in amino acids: CASSRTGLDEELFF. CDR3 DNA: TGTGCCAGCAGTCGCACCGGGCTAGATGAGGAGCTGTTTTTT.